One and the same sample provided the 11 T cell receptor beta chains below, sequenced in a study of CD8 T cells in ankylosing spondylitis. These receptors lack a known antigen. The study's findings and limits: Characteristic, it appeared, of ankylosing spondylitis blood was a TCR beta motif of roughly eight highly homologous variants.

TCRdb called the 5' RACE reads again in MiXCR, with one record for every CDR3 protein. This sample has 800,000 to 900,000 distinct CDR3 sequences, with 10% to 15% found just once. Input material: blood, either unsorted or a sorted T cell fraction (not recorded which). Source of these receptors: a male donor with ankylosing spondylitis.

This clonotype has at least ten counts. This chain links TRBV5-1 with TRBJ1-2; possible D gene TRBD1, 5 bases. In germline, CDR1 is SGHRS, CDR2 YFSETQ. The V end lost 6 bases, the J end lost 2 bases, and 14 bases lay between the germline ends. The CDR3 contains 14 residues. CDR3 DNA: TGCGCCAGCACCCCCTGGGGCGGGAACTATGGCTACACCTTC. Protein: CASTPWGGNYGYTF.

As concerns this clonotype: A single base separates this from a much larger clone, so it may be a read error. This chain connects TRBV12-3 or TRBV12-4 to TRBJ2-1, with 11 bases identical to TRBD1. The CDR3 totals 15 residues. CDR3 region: CSSTRDRGDYNEQFF. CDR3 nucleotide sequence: TGTTCCAGCACGCGGGACAGGGGGGACTACAATGAGCAGTTCTTC.

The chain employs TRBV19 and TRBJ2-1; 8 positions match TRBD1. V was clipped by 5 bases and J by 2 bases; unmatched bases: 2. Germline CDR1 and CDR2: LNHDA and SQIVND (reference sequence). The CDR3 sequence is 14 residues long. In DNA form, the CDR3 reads TGTGCCAGTAGTGAGGGACAGGCCTACAATGAGCAGTTCTTC. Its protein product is CASSEGQAYNEQFF.

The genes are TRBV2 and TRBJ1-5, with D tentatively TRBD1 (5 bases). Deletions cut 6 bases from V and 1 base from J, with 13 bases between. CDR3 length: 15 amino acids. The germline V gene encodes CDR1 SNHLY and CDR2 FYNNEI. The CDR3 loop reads CASRRAGHSNQPQHF. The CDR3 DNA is TGTGCCAGCAGGAGGGCGGGGCACAGCAATCAGCCCCAGCATTTT.

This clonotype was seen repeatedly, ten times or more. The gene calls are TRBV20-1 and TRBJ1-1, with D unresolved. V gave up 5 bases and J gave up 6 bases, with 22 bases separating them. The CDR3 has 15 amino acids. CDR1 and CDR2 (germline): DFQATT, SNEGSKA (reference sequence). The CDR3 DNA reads TGCAGTGCTGCCTTGGGGATAAGGACCCACTCTGAAGCTTTCTTT. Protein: CSAALGIRTHSEAFF.

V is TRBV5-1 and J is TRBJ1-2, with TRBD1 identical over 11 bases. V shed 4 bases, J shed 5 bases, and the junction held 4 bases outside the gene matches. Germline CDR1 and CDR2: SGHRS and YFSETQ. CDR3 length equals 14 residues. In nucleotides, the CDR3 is TGCGCCAGCAGCCTGGACAGGGGGCAGTATGGCTACACCTTC. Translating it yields CASSLDRGQYGYTF.

In DNA form, the CDR3 reads TGCGCCAGCAGCTTTGCGGGCTCTGAAGCTTTCTTT. Encoded protein: CASSFAGSEAFF. This rearrangement joins TRBV5-1 to TRBJ1-1; D ambiguous. V was clipped by 2 bases and J by 6 bases, with 8 bases between them. The V gene's germline CDR1 is SGHRS and CDR2 YFSETQ. The CDR3 loop spans 12 amino acids. Drawing the rest from reference TRBV5-1 and TRBJ1-1, the complete variable domain is KAGVTQTPRYLIKTRGQQVTLSCSPISGHRSVSWYQQTPGQGLQFLFEYFSETQRNKGNFPGRFSGRQFSNSRSEMNVSTLELGDSALYLCASSFAGSEAFFGQGTRLTVV.

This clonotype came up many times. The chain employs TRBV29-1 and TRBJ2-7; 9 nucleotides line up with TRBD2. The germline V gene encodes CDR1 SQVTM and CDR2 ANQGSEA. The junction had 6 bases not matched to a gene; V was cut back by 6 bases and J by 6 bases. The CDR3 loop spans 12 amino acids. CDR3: CSVVGLASEQYF. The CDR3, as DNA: TGCAGCGTCGTGGGACTAGCAAGCGAGCAGTACTTC.

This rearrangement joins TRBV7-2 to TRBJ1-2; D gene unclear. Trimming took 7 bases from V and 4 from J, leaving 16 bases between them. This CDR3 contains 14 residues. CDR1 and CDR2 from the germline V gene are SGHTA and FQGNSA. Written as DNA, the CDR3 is TGTGCCAGCACCACCGACCCACGGAGCTATGGCTACACCTTC. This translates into CASTTDPRSYGYTF.

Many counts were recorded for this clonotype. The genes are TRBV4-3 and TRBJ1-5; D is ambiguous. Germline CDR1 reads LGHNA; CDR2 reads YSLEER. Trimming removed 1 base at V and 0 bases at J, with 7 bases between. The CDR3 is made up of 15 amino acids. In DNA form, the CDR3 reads TGCGCCAGCAGCCAAGGAGTGTATAGCAATCAGCCCCAGCATTTT. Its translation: CASSQGVYSNQPQHF.

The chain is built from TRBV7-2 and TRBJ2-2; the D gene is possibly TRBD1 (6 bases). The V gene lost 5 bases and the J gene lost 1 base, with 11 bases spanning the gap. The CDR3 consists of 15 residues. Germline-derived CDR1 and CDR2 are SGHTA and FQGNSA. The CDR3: CASSPQGRNTGELFF. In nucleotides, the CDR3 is TGTGCCAGCAGCCCCCAGGGGAGGAACACCGGGGAGCTGTTTTTT.